This T cell receptor beta chain was sequenced for a study of T-cell memory formation after mild COVID-19. Across the study: TCR clusters largely stayed donor specific.

The CDR3 length is 14 residues. Germline V gene lookup returns CDR1 LNHNV and CDR2 YYDKDF (reference sequence). Trimming pared 5 bases from V and 8 bases from J, leaving 15 bases between. Study-wide findings and caveats: Still unconfirmed is whether the second-wave clones peaking on day 37 recognized SARS-CoV-2. Later expanders leaned CD4+, whereas day 15 to 85 contracting clones were balanced CD4/CD8. CD4+ contracting clones lay mainly in CM and EM, CD8+ ones in EMRA.

TCRdb recomputed calls from the 5' RACE reads with MiXCR, one row per CDR3 protein. This table holds 300,000 to 350,000 distinct CDR3 sequences, approximately 14% found once. As for this clonotype: The antigen is unknown.

This TCR was recovered from a man aged 18 to 30 who had mild COVID-19 (a few samples of this study predate the infection). Cell type and time point are not known. The rearrangement joins TRBV15 to TRBJ1-4; D is perhaps TRBD1 (5 bases). Sample: PBMCs or a T cell subset sorted from them (not recorded which). CDR3 DNA: TGTGCCACCAGCCGGGACCGGGGTAGAGAAAAACTGTTTTTT. It translates to CATSRDRGREKLFF.